The 5 T cell receptor beta chains reported below all come from one sample, sequenced in a study of PD-L1 blockade in urothelial cancer. Repertoires were generated with immunoSEQ multiplex PCR, while TCRdb's copy carries only in-frame clones and drops some. The table has about 88,000 clones, approximately 90% seen once. The input for sequencing was PBMCs, taken around atezolizumab (anti-PD-L1) treatment. The receptors were sampled from a man in his fifties or sixties with urothelial cancer.

V usage is TRBV4-2 and J usage is TRBJ1-1; D possibly corresponds to TRBD1 (5 bases). This CDR3 has 15 amino acids. V lost 4 bases and J 1 base, leaving 13 bases between the germline ends. In germline, CDR1 is LGHNA, CDR2 YNFKEQ. The CDR3 coding sequence is TGTGCCAGCAGCCTCTCCCTTGGACAGAACACTGAAGCTTTCTTT. As protein: CASSLSLGQNTEAFF.

V usage is TRBV28 and J usage is TRBJ1-1; 11 bases are shared with TRBD1. The germline CDR1 and CDR2 sequences are MDHEN and SYDVKM. The CDR3 loop spans 15 amino acids. V shed 4 bases and J 5 bases; nucleotides not matched to a gene: 6. The CDR3 spells CASSWTGGGGTEAFF. CDR3 coding DNA: TGTGCCAGCAGTTGGACAGGGGGCGGAGGTACTGAAGCTTTCTTT. The entire variable domain, with the rest obtained from reference TRBV28 and TRBJ1-1, is as follows: DVKVTQSSRYLVKRTGEKVFLECVQDMDHENMFWYRQDPGLGLRLIYFSYDVKMKEKGDIPEGYSVSREKKERFSLILESASTNQTSMYLCASSWTGGGGTEAFFGQGTRLTVV.

V and J are TRBV6-1 and TRBJ1-5, with 7 bases fitting TRBD1. V trimming: 10 bases; J trimming: 4 bases; junction bases outside the gene matches: 13. The CDR3 totals 15 residues. Germline V gene data show CDR1 as MNHNS and CDR2 as SASEGT. The CDR3 region is CATTKLGQQNQPQHF. The CDR3 DNA reads as TGTGCCACTACAAAGCTGGGACAGCAAAATCAGCCCCAGCATTTT.

V gene TRBV4-3 combines with J gene TRBJ2-7; 7 bases line up with TRBD2. The trim removed 1 base at V and 3 bases at J, leaving 3 bases unmatched. The CDR3 sequence is 14 residues long. Germline assignment: CDR1 LGHNA and CDR2 YSLEER. CDR3 DNA: TGCGCCAGCAGCCAAGGGCTAGCGGTCTACGAGCAGTACTTC. Translating gives CASSQGLAVYEQYF.

This sequence joins TRBV7-8 and TRBJ2-2, with 15 bases identical to TRBD2. V gave up 4 bases and J gave up 6 bases; unmatched junction bases: 12. CDR1 is SGHVS and CDR2 is FQNEAQ in the germline V gene. The CDR3 is 19 residues long. CDR3 in amino acids: CASSSPGLAGGPFPGELFF. The CDR3 DNA follows: TGTGCCAGCAGCTCCCCTGGACTAGCGGGAGGGCCTTTCCCCGGGGAGCTGTTTTTT.